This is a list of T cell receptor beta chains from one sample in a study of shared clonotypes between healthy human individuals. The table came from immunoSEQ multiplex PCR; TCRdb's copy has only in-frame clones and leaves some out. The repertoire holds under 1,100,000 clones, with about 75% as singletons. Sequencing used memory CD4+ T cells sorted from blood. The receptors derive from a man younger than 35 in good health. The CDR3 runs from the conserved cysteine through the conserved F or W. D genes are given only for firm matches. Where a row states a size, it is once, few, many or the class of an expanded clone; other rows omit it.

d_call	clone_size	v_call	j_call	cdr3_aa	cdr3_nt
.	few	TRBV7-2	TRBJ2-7	CASSLDGSLREQYF	TGTGCCAGCAGCTTAGACGGGAGTCTCAGGGAGCAGTACTTC
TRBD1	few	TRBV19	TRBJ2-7	CASSIGGQGSYEQYF	TGTGCCAGTAGTATAGGGGGACAGGGGTCCTACGAGCAGTACTTC
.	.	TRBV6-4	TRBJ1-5	CARTIGQRKNQPQHF	TGTGCCAGGACGATTGGACAGAGAAAAAATCAGCCCCAGCATTTT
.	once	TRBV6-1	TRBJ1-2	CASSNYGYTF	TGTGCCAGCAGCAACTATGGCTACACCTTC
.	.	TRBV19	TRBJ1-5	CASSIAPMGNQPQHF	TGTGCCAGTAGTATTGCCCCCATGGGCAATCAGCCCCAGCATTTT
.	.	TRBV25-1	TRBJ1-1	CASSEDYLAEAFF	TGTGCCAGCAGTGAGGACTATTTGGCTGAAGCTTTCTTT
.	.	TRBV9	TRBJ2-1	CASSPGLGFSYNEQFF	TGTGCCAGCAGCCCCGGACTGGGCTTCTCCTACAATGAGCAGTTCTTC
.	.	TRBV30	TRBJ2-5	CAWSRGLETQYF	TGTGCCTGGAGCAGGGGTCTAGAGACCCAGTACTTC
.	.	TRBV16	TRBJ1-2	CASSPRGWPIGGYTF	TGTGCCAGCAGCCCCAGAGGGTGGCCGATTGGTGGCTACACCTTC
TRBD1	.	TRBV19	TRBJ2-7	CASSVGQAYEQYF	TGTGCCAGTAGTGTAGGACAGGCATACGAGCAGTACTTC
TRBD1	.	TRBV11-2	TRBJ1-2	CASSSVRDRANYNYGYTF	TGTGCCAGCAGCTCCGTCCGGGACAGGGCAAATTATAACTATGGCTACACCTTC
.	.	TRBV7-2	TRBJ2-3	CASSLATTDAQYF	TGTGCCAGCAGCTTAGCGACCACAGATGCGCAGTATTTT
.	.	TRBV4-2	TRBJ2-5	CASSQARGAAETQYF	TGTGCCAGCAGCCAAGCTAGGGGGGCTGCGGAGACCCAGTACTTC
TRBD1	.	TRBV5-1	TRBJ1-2	CASSRDSGYGYTF	TGCGCCAGCAGCCGGGACAGTGGCTATGGCTACACCTTC
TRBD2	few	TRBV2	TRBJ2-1	CASSVGLAGKDEQFF	TGTGCCAGCAGTGTGGGTCTAGCGGGGAAGGATGAGCAGTTCTTC
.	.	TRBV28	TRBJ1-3	CASSLAAGSGNTIYF	TGTGCCAGCAGTTTAGCGGCAGGGAGTGGAAACACCATATATTTT
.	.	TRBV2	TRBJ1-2	CASSEEQGGYTF	TGTGCCAGCAGTGAAGAACAAGGAGGCTACACCTTC
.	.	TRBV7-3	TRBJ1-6	CASSYDGTPTTPLHF	TGTGCCAGCAGCTATGACGGGACTCCCACCACTCCCCTCCACTTT
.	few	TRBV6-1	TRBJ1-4	CAIGRVNEKLFF	TGTGCCATAGGACGGGTTAATGAAAAACTGTTTTTT
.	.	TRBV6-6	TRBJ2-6	CASSSTTAGANVLTF	TGTGCCAGCAGTTCTACGACAGCTGGGGCCAACGTCCTGACTTTC
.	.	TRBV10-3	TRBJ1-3	CAISESDRISGNTIYF	TGTGCCATCAGTGAGTCGGACCGGATCTCTGGAAACACCATATATTTT
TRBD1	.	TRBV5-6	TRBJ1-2	CASSPGGQKGYTF	TGTGCCAGCAGTCCAGGGGGGCAAAAGGGCTACACCTTC
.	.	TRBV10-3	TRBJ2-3	CAIKGDTPAGTQYF	TGTGCCATCAAGGGCGACACCCCAGCGGGTACGCAGTATTTT
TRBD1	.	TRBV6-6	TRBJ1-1	CASSPGQGEAFF	TGTGCCAGCAGTCCCGGACAGGGCGAAGCTTTCTTT
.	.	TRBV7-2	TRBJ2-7	CASSSRGAGQGSNEQYF	TGTGCCAGCAGCTCCCGGGGGGCAGGACAGGGCTCTAACGAGCAGTACTTC
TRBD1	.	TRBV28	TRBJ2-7	CASRGRGRYEQYF	TGTGCCTCTAGGGGCAGGGGGCGATACGAGCAGTACTTC
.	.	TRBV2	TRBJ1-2	CASSETGGILGYTF	TGTGCCAGCAGTGAGACGGGTGGTATACTTGGCTACACCTTC